The 20 T cell receptor beta chains below all came from one sample that was sequenced in a study of T cell repertoires in cytomegalovirus infection. TCRdb reprocessed the reads with MiXCR, giving one entry per CDR3 protein. The profile shows around 440,000 distinct CDR3 sequences, about 11% of them singletons. Sequencing was done on a sample of PBMCs. These receptor sequences come from a human donor in good health (CMV status not recorded). Some clones in this sample may be carry-over from other donors' samples.

This clonotype was recorded many times. The chain links TRBV20-1 to TRBJ2-3, with D possibly being TRBD1 or TRBD2 (5 bases each). The CDR3 loop spans 14 amino acids. V lost 8 bases and J 1 base, leaving 16 bases between the germline ends. Germline V gene lookup returns CDR1 DFQATT and CDR2 SNEGSKA (reference sequence). The CDR3 DNA reads as TGCAGTTCCCCCTCGGGGCAAGGCACAGATACGCAGTATTTT. It yields the protein CSSPSGQGTDTQYF.

This clonotype has at least ten counts. The rearrangement joins TRBV14 to TRBJ1-4; TRBD1 is a possible D gene (5 bases). The CDR3 covers 14 residues. V lost 3 bases, J lost 8 bases, and 13 bases lay in between. From germline, CDR1 is SGHDN and CDR2 FVKESK. CDR3 in DNA: TGTGCCAGCAGCCACGCTGGGAAGGGGGAAAAACTGTTTTTT. It is translated as CASSHAGKGEKLFF.

This clonotype was detected a few times. This chain links TRBV5-1 with TRBJ1-2, with D perhaps matching TRBD1 (6 bases). The germline CDR1 and CDR2 sequences are SGHRS and YFSETQ. There are 15 residues in the CDR3. The V and J ends lost 2 bases and 2 bases respectively, with 13 bases between them. The CDR3 spells CASSLQGGENYGYTF. The CDR3 DNA sequence: TGCGCCAGCAGCTTACAAGGGGGTGAGAACTATGGCTACACCTTC.

This clonotype was detected a few times. The CDR3 DNA reads as TGTGCCAGCAGCGTAGGGGGACAGGGGTGGAGAAATGAGCAGTTCTTC. Its protein product is CASSVGGQGWRNEQFF. The rearrangement links TRBV9 to TRBJ2-1; 10 bases map to TRBD1. The germline gives CDR1 SGDLS, CDR2 YYNGEE. J lost 7 bases, V lost 0 bases, and 7 bases had no gene match. The CDR3 loop spans 16 amino acids. Using reference TRBV9 and TRBJ2-1 for the parts outside the CDR3, the full variable domain is DSGVTQTPKHLITATGQRVTLRCSPRSGDLSVYWYQQSLDQGLQFLIQYYNGEERAKGNILERFSAQQFPDLHSELNLSSLELGDSALYFCASSVGGQGWRNEQFFGPGTRLTVL.

This clonotype has at least ten counts. The rearrangement joins TRBV7-9 to TRBJ2-1; either TRBD1 or TRBD2 may fit D (5 bases each). CDR3 length: 14 residues. Germline V gene sequence: CDR1 SEHNR, CDR2 FQNEAQ (reference sequence). V shed 1 base and J shed 5 bases, with 9 bases lying between them. CDR3 loop: CASSLVGRNNEQFF. CDR3 DNA: TGTGCCAGCAGCTTAGTGGGACGTAACAATGAGCAGTTCTTC.

This clonotype was recorded many times. V and J are TRBV7-8 and TRBJ1-2, with 9 bases lining up with TRBD1. Trimming cost V 2 bases and J 7 bases; bases outside gene matches: 8. The CDR3 spans 15 residues. Germline V gene lookup returns CDR1 SGHVS and CDR2 FQNEAQ. In DNA, the CDR3 is TGTGCCAGCAGCTTACGGGGGGGGGGACAGGGTGGCTACACCTTC. It codes for CASSLRGGGQGGYTF.

The table lists this clonotype with many counts. This chain uses TRBV7-9 with TRBJ2-1, with D unresolved. Germline-derived CDR1 and CDR2 are SEHNR and FQNEAQ (reference sequence). CDR3 length equals 13 residues. The V end lost 2 bases, the J end lost 6 bases, and 8 bases lay between the germline ends. CDR3 protein: CASSLYPVNEQFF. Written as DNA, the CDR3 is TGTGCCAGCAGCTTATACCCCGTCAATGAGCAGTTCTTC.

This clonotype has at least ten counts. V usage is TRBV7-2 and J usage is TRBJ2-5; 8 nucleotides match TRBD2. This CDR3 comprises 15 residues. V lost 3 bases, J lost 6 bases, and 9 bases stayed unmatched. The germline CDR1 and CDR2 sequences are SGHTA and FQGNSA. The CDR3 here is CASSFDSGRSQTQYF. The CDR3 DNA reads TGTGCCAGCAGCTTCGACAGCGGGAGATCCCAGACCCAGTACTTC.

This clonotype was recorded many times. The V and J genes are TRBV6-1 and TRBJ1-5; no clear D gene. CDR3 length: 15 residues. Germline V gene data show CDR1 as MNHNS and CDR2 as SASEGT. The germline V and J ends were trimmed by 6 bases and 0 bases, with 12 bases remaining between them. The DNA for the CDR3 is TGTGCCAGCAGGAAGGTGTACTATAGCAATCAGCCCCAGCATTTT. It codes for CASRKVYYSNQPQHF.

V usage is TRBV2 and J usage is TRBJ2-3, with 9 bases that match TRBD2. The germline CDR1 and CDR2 sequences are SNHLY and FYNNEI. This CDR3 region has 17 residues. After removal of 2 bases from V and 5 bases from J, the junction contained 11 bases not matched to a gene. CDR3 DNA sequence: TGTGCCAGCAGTGAAAGTGTTAGCGGGAGCAACTTAGATACGCAGTATTTT. Translated, it gives CASSESVSGSNLDTQYF.

The chain couples TRBV20-1 to TRBJ2-7; 15 bases are shared with TRBD2. Trimming cost V 0 bases and J 2 bases; bases outside gene matches: 5. This CDR3 is built from 17 residues. CDR1 is DFQATT and CDR2 is SNEGSKA in the germline V gene (reference sequence). CDR3 DNA sequence: TGCAGTGCTAGAGATCGGGGACTAGCGGGAGGCGCCTACGAGCAGTACTTC. This codes for CSARDRGLAGGAYEQYF.

This clonotype appeared many times. The chain combines TRBV6-1 with TRBJ1-2; D unclear. The V and J ends lost 6 bases and 7 bases respectively, with 6 bases between them. CDR3 length: 10 amino acids. Germline assignment: CDR1 MNHNS and CDR2 SASEGT. The CDR3 nucleotides are TGTGCCAGCAGGGAGGGTGGCTACACCTTC. It translates to CASREGGYTF.

The sample holds a few counts of this clonotype. CDR3 amino acids: CASSPGASHEQFF. CDR3 bases: TGCGCCAGCAGCCCCGGGGCTAGCCATGAGCAGTTCTTC. This chain links TRBV5-1 with TRBJ2-1, with D perhaps matching TRBD1 or TRBD2 (5 bases each). CDR1 is SGHRS and CDR2 is YFSETQ in the germline V gene. This CDR3 is built from 13 residues. The V and J ends lost 4 bases and 8 bases respectively, with 13 bases between them.

This clonotype was seen many times. The J gene is TRBJ2-3, the V gene TRBV7-3; D may correspond to TRBD1 or TRBD2 (6 bases each). Trimming left V 5 bases short and J 0 bases short, with 12 bases between. CDR1 and CDR2 (germline): SGHTA, FQGTGA. CDR3 length: 15 amino acids. The CDR3 DNA follows: TGTGCCAGCAGCCCGGGGGACAAGAGCACAGATACGCAGTATTTT. It encodes CASSPGDKSTDTQYF.

This clonotype showed up just a few times. The gene calls are TRBV7-9 and TRBJ2-1, with D possibly being TRBD2 (5 bases). The V and J ends lost 5 bases and 0 bases respectively, with 17 bases between them. The CDR3 is 17 amino acids. The germline CDR1 and CDR2 sequences are SEHNR and FQNEAQ (reference sequence). The CDR3 DNA sequence: TGTGCCAGCAGCCCCACCTTAGCGCTGAGCTCCTACAATGAGCAGTTCTTC. Its translation is CASSPTLALSSYNEQFF.

The chain carries TRBV7-6 and TRBJ1-2; maybe TRBD1 (6 bases). Trimming removed 0 bases from V and 4 bases from J, with 18 bases in between. The CDR3 runs 17 residues. CDR1 and CDR2 from the germline V gene are SGHVS and FNYEAQ. Here the CDR3 DNA reads TGTGCCAGCAGCTTAGCGCCGGAGAGGGGGTCCCGCTATGGCTACACCTTC. As protein: CASSLAPERGSRYGYTF.

Points on this clonotype: A read error may explain this, as a much larger clone is one base away. The chain combines TRBV28 with TRBJ1-1; D remains unclear. The CDR3 is made up of 13 amino acids. CDR1 and CDR2 from the germline V gene are MDHEN and SYDVKM. CDR3 coding DNA: TGTGCCAGCAGTTTATATGCGAACACTGAAGCTTACTTT. Translating it yields CASSLYANTEAYF.

This clonotype has a count of ten or more. CDR3: CASGLGRGLEAFF. Here the CDR3 DNA reads TGTGCTAGTGGTTTGGGCAGGGGACTTGAAGCTTTCTTT. The rearrangement uses TRBV12-5 and TRBJ1-1; D might be TRBD1 (6 bases). The V and J ends lost 1 base and 7 bases respectively, with 10 bases between them. Germline values: CDR1 LGHNT, CDR2 FRNRAP. The CDR3 loop spans 13 amino acids.

This clonotype was observed a handful of times. The rearrangement joins TRBV30 to TRBJ2-2; D call uncertain. V was trimmed by 0 bases and J by 2 bases, leaving 7 bases between them. The V gene's germline CDR1 is GTSNPN and CDR2 SVGIG (reference sequence). This CDR3 contains 14 residues. The CDR3 DNA reads as TGTGCCTGGAGTGTACGACTTAACACCGGGGAGCTGTTTTTT. Its protein product is CAWSVRLNTGELFF.

This clonotype has ten or more counts. The rearrangement links TRBV7-8 to TRBJ2-5; the match to TRBD2 covers 14 bases. CDR1 SGHVS and CDR2 FQNEAQ come from the germline V gene. J was trimmed by 5 bases and V by 4 bases; bases with no gene match: 6. The CDR3 has 16 residues. In DNA, the CDR3 is TGTGCCAGCAGCTCGGGACTAGCGGGAGTTCAGGAGACCCAGTACTTC. Its protein product is CASSSGLAGVQETQYF.